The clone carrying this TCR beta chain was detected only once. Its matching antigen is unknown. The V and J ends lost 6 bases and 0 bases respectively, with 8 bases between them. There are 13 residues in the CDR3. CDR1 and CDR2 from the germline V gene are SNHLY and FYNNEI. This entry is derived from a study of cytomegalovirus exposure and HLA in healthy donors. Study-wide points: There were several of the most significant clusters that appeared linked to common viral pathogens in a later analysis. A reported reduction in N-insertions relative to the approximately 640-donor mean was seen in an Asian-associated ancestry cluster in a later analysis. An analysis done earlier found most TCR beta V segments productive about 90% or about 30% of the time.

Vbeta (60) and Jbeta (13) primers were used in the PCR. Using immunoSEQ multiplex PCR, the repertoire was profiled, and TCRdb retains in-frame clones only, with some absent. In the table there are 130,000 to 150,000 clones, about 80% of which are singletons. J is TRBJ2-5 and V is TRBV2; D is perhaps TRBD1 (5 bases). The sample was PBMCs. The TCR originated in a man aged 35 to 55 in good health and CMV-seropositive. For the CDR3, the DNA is TGTGCCAGCAGAGCAGGGAACCAAGAGACCCAGTACTTC. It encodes CASRAGNQETQYF.